Below, 25 T cell receptor beta chains from the same sample are listed, as sequenced in a study of vaccination effects on CD4 cells after COVID-19. Produced via immunoSEQ multiplex PCR; TCRdb's table is partial and in-frame only. The data show some 65,000 clones, roughly 76% seen once. After expansion with viral peptide pools in the ViraFEST assay, antigen-specific CD4+ T cells were sequenced. Isolation of CD4+ T cells took place after nine to ten days of culture. Recipients of the vaccine had no prior SARS-CoV-2 infection and negative nucleocapsid antibodies. Which antigens these TCRs recognize remains unknown. The sequences come from CD4+ T cells from PBMCs cultured with HCoV-NL63 spike peptides, collected before COVID-19 vaccination. These receptors all stem from a human donor who received a COVID-19 vaccine.

This sequence joins TRBV7-2 and TRBJ2-3; D gene uncertain. V lost 1 base and J 1 base, leaving 6 bases between the germline ends. Germline CDR1 reads SGHTA; CDR2 reads FQGNSA. The CDR3 sequence is 14 residues long. This CDR3 reads CASSLDFGTDTQYF. The CDR3 DNA follows: TGTGCCAGCAGCTTAGATTTTGGCACAGATACGCAGTATTTT.

The chain carries TRBV7-3 and TRBJ2-5, with D maybe TRBD2 (5 bases). V gave up 5 bases and J gave up 0 bases, with 22 bases separating them. CDR1 is SGHTA and CDR2 is FQGTGA in the germline V gene. The CDR3 contains 18 residues. CDR3 residues: CASSPNGLRTLYQETQYF. For the CDR3, the DNA is TGTGCCAGCAGCCCAAACGGACTCCGGACTTTGTACCAAGAGACCCAGTACTTC.

The J gene is TRBJ2-3, the V gene TRBV11-3; D is uncertain. The CDR3 has 13 residues. V was pared by 4 bases and J by 2 bases, with 7 bases between. Germline CDR1 reads SGHNT; CDR2 reads YENEEA. The CDR3 DNA follows: TGTGCCAGCAGCTCCTCGACCACAGATACGCAGTATTTT. Translated, it gives CASSSSTTDTQYF.

The chain is built from TRBV28 and TRBJ2-3, with 10 bases that match TRBD1. Germline V gene lookup returns CDR1 MDHEN and CDR2 SYDVKM. This CDR3 is built from 14 residues. V lost 10 bases to trimming and J lost 2 bases; unmatched junction nucleotides: 6. The CDR3 spells CAIRDRGTTDTQYF. CDR3 DNA: TGTGCCATCCGGGACAGGGGTACCACAGATACGCAGTATTTT. Full variable domain (remainder filled in from reference TRBV28 and TRBJ2-3): DVKVTQSSRYLVKRTGEKVFLECVQDMDHENMFWYRQDPGLGLRLIYFSYDVKMKEKGDIPEGYSVSREKKERFSLILESASTNQTSMYLCAIRDRGTTDTQYFGPGTRLTVL.

The V call is TRBV5-1, the J call TRBJ2-3; D gene uncertain. The CDR3 extends over 16 amino acids. V lost 4 bases, J lost 2 bases, and 17 bases lay in between. Germline V gene data show CDR1 as SGHRS and CDR2 as YFSETQ. The CDR3 bases are TGCGCCAGCAGCCTATTGACACTTAGCCTCACAGATACGCAGTATTTT. This gives the protein CASSLLTLSLTDTQYF.

The rearrangement uses TRBV5-1 and TRBJ1-2; D perhaps matches TRBD1 (6 bases). The CDR3 has 14 residues. V was cut by 2 bases and J by 6 bases, with 14 bases left in between. Germline V gene sequence: CDR1 SGHRS, CDR2 YFSETQ. CDR3 region: CASSFGRGANGYTF. The CDR3 DNA reads TGCGCCAGCAGCTTCGGCAGGGGAGCGAATGGCTACACCTTC.

The chain combines TRBV7-9 with TRBJ1-2; D gene unclear. The CDR3 extends over 13 amino acids. Looked up from germline, CDR1 is SEHNR and CDR2 is FQNEAQ (reference sequence). V was clipped by 5 bases and J by 8 bases, with 15 bases between them. Here the CDR3 reads CASSPGRFYGYTF. The CDR3 nucleotides read TGTGCCAGCAGCCCTGGAAGGTTTTACGGCTACACCTTC.

The chain employs TRBV6-5 and TRBJ1-1; 11 bases match TRBD1. The CDR3 sequence is 15 residues long. J was trimmed by 1 base and V by 6 bases; bases with no gene match: 4. In germline, CDR1 is MNHEY, CDR2 SVGAGI. In nucleotides, the CDR3 is TGTGCCAGCAGGGACAGGGGGCAACGGAACACTGAAGCTTTCTTT. This codes for CASRDRGQRNTEAFF.

The chain links TRBV18 to TRBJ2-3; TRBD1 matches at 8 bases. CDR1 KGHSH and CDR2 LQKENI come from the germline V gene. The CDR3 is 16 residues long. The junction had 9 bases not matched to a gene; V was cut back by 1 base and J by 6 bases. DNA of the CDR3: TGTGCCAGCTCACCACTTCCCGGGACAGGCCACGATACGCAGTATTTT. It translates to CASSPLPGTGHDTQYF.

The chain joins TRBV5-1 to TRBJ2-4; D tentatively fits TRBD1 or TRBD2 (5 bases each). The germline gives CDR1 SGHRS, CDR2 YFSETQ. The CDR3 extends over 13 amino acids. V lost 0 bases and J 8 bases, leaving 9 bases between the germline ends. CDR3 bases: TGCGCCAGCAGCTTGGGGGGGTTGGACATTCAGTACTTC. Translation: CASSLGGLDIQYF.

The chain has TRBV29-1 and TRBJ2-6; D possibly corresponds to TRBD2 (6 bases). Germline V gene data show CDR1 as SQVTM and CDR2 as ANQGSEA. V lost 5 bases and J lost 0, with 14 bases in between. The CDR3 contains 16 residues. This CDR3 reads CSVLGSSVSGANVLTF. CDR3 sequence (DNA): TGCAGCGTTCTCGGGTCTAGCGTCTCTGGGGCCAACGTCCTGACTTTC.

V and J are TRBV5-1 and TRBJ2-3; 8 bases fit TRBD2. Germline V lookup: CDR1 SGHRS, CDR2 YFSETQ. V dropped 6 bases and J dropped 5; count of bases not matched to a gene: 11. The CDR3 spans 15 residues. CDR3 sequence (DNA): TGCGCCAGCATGGAGTTGGCGGGGGGAATAGATACGCAGTATTTT. This translates into CASMELAGGIDTQYF.

This chain uses TRBV29-1 with TRBJ2-1; TRBD1 or TRBD2 may be the D gene (7 bases each). The length of the CDR3 is 13 residues. CDR1 and CDR2 (germline): SQVTM, ANQGSEA. Trimming removed 7 bases at V and 6 bases at J, with 16 bases between. CDR3 residues: CSADREGVNEQFF. In DNA, the CDR3 is TGCAGCGCCGACAGGGAGGGAGTCAATGAGCAGTTCTTC.

This rearrangement joins TRBV4-1 to TRBJ1-1, with TRBD1 matching over 7 bases. This CDR3 spans 19 amino acids. Germline CDR1 reads MGHRA; CDR2 reads YSYEKL. Trimming took 0 bases from V and 3 from J; bases not matched to a gene: 16. CDR3 sequence: CASSQDSVGGLRGDTEAFF. As DNA, the CDR3 is TGCGCCAGCAGCCAAGATTCCGTAGGGGGCCTTAGAGGGGACACTGAAGCTTTCTTT.

V is TRBV18 and J is TRBJ1-4; the D is unclear. This CDR3 has 13 residues. Germline V lookup: CDR1 KGHSH, CDR2 LQKENI. V lost 3 bases and J 6 bases, leaving 8 bases between the germline ends. The CDR3 DNA follows: TGTGCCAGCTCACCGGGGATTGATGAAAAACTGTTTTTT. It codes for CASSPGIDEKLFF.

CDR3 sequence (DNA): TGTGCCAGTAGTATAAGTTCTGTGAACACTGAAGCTTTCTTT. Protein sequence: CASSISSVNTEAFF. The J gene is TRBJ1-1, the V gene TRBV19; D remains unclear. Deletions cut 2 bases from V and 0 bases from J, with 7 bases between. Per germline, CDR1 LNHDA and CDR2 SQIVND (reference sequence). The length of the CDR3 is 14 residues. The full variable domain, with the rest looked up from reference TRBV19 and TRBJ1-1, is DGGITQSPKYLFRKEGQNVTLSCEQNLNHDAMYWYRQDPGQGLRLIYYSQIVNDFQKGDIAEGYSVSREKKESFPLTVTSAQKNPTAFYLCASSISSVNTEAFFGQGTRLTVV.

This clone was detected only once. The gene calls are TRBV24-1 and TRBJ2-3; D is possibly TRBD2 (6 bases). This CDR3 is 15 amino acids long. Per the germline V gene, CDR1 is KGHDR and CDR2 is SFDVKD. V was shortened by 5 bases and J by 0 bases, with 11 bases between the two germline ends. The CDR3 reads CATSAEGSSTDTQYF. The DNA of the CDR3 is TGTGCCACCAGTGCGGAGGGATCTAGCACAGATACGCAGTATTTT.

V usage is TRBV6-2 or TRBV6-3 and J usage is TRBJ2-7, with TRBD2 matching 10 bases. Germline V gene lookup returns CDR1 MNHEY and CDR2 SVGEGT. Losses at the gene ends were 4 bases for V and 4 bases for J; bases not matched to a gene: 7. The CDR3 is 15 residues long. This CDR3 is CASSSSGGYGYEQYV. The CDR3 DNA reads as TGTGCCAGCAGTTCTAGCGGGGGATACGGGTACGAGCAGTACGTC.

A few counts support this clone. The V gene is TRBV20-1, the J gene TRBJ1-4, with 10 bases aligning to TRBD1. J lost 8 bases, V lost 3 bases, and 9 bases had no gene match. This CDR3 comprises 15 residues. CDR1 and CDR2 from the germline V gene are DFQATT and SNEGSKA (reference sequence). CDR3 residues: CSASNAGQGHEKLFF. The CDR3 bases are TGCAGTGCTAGTAACGCGGGACAGGGGCACGAAAAACTGTTTTTT.

This clone appeared a few times. This chain uses TRBV19 with TRBJ1-1; TRBD1 matches at 8 bases. The CDR3 covers 13 residues. V lost 5 bases and J lost 6; bases outside the gene matches: 5. Germline values: CDR1 LNHDA, CDR2 SQIVND (reference sequence). For the CDR3, the DNA is TGTGCCAGTAGTGACAGGGGTAGAGCTGAAGCTTTCTTT. Its translation: CASSDRGRAEAFF.

The gene calls are TRBV7-8 and TRBJ1-3; D is ambiguous. CDR1 and CDR2 (germline): SGHVS, FQNEAQ. V lost 2 bases, J lost 0 bases, and 11 bases lay in between. This CDR3 comprises 16 residues. The CDR3 nucleotides read TGTGCCAGCAGCTTAATGTCCTTTAGCTCTGGAAACACCATATATTTT. This gives the protein CASSLMSFSSGNTIYF.

The chain joins TRBV30 to TRBJ1-6; D is undetermined. The germline V gene encodes CDR1 GTSNPN and CDR2 SVGIG (reference sequence). Trimming pared 0 bases from V and 9 bases from J, leaving 3 bases between. The CDR3 contains 11 residues. CDR3 DNA sequence: TGTGCCTGGAGTGTATCTTCACCCCTCCACTTT. Amino acids: CAWSVSSPLHF.

The rearrangement links TRBV5-1 to TRBJ1-6; possibly TRBD1 for D (5 bases). V was pared by 0 bases and J by 15 bases, with 10 bases between. This CDR3 has 12 residues. The V gene's germline CDR1 is SGHRS and CDR2 YFSETQ. The CDR3 DNA sequence: TGCGCCAGCAGCTTGGGACAGACGGACCTCCACTTT. Translated: CASSLGQTDLHF.

The rearrangement joins TRBV27 to TRBJ2-1; no definite D call. Trimming removed 2 bases at V and 1 base at J, with 12 bases between. The germline gives CDR1 MNHEY, CDR2 SMNVEV (reference sequence). The CDR3 loop spans 16 amino acids. The CDR3: CASSLTAGASYNEQFF. CDR3 nucleotide sequence: TGTGCCAGCAGTTTAACGGCTGGCGCATCCTACAATGAGCAGTTCTTC.

The count of this clone is one. The rearrangement joins TRBV9 to TRBJ1-2; D ambiguous. This CDR3 contains 15 residues. Germline CDR1 and CDR2: SGDLS and YYNGEE. V shed 0 bases and J shed 2 bases, with 11 bases lying between them. CDR3 region: CASSVGSGQNYGYTF. The DNA for the CDR3 is TGTGCCAGCAGCGTAGGGTCGGGCCAGAACTATGGCTACACCTTC.